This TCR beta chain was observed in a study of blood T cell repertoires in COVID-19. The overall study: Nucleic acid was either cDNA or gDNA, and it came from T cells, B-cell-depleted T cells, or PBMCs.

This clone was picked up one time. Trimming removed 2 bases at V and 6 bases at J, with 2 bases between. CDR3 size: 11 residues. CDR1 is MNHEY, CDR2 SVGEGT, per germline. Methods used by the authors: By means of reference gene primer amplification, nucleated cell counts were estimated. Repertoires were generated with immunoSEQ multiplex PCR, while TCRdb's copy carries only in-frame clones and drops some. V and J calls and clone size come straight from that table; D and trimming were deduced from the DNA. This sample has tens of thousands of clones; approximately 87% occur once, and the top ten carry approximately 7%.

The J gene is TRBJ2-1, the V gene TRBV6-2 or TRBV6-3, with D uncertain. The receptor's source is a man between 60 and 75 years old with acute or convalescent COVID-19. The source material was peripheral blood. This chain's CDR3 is CASSYLNEQFF. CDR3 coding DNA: TGTGCCAGCAGTTACCTCAATGAGCAGTTCTTC.